This TCR beta chain was identified during a study of T cell changes during pregnancy in multiple sclerosis. TCRdb's copy holds only in-frame clones and misses some; the assay was immunoSEQ multiplex PCR. The sample lists roughly 41,000 clones; around 89% were seen once. Germline CDR1 is SEHNR and CDR2 is FQNEAQ (reference sequence). Trimming took 6 bases from V and 6 from J, leaving 12 bases between them. The CDR3 sequence is 13 residues long. The source of this sequence is a female donor with multiple sclerosis, enrolled in a pregnancy study. The sample consisted of CD8+ T cells from peripheral blood mononuclear cells, taken in the third trimester of pregnancy. V and J are TRBV7-9 and TRBJ2-1, with D hard to call. CDR3 sequence reads: CASSTIVSNEQFF. The CDR3 DNA reads TGTGCCAGCAGTACTATAGTAAGCAATGAGCAGTTCTTC.